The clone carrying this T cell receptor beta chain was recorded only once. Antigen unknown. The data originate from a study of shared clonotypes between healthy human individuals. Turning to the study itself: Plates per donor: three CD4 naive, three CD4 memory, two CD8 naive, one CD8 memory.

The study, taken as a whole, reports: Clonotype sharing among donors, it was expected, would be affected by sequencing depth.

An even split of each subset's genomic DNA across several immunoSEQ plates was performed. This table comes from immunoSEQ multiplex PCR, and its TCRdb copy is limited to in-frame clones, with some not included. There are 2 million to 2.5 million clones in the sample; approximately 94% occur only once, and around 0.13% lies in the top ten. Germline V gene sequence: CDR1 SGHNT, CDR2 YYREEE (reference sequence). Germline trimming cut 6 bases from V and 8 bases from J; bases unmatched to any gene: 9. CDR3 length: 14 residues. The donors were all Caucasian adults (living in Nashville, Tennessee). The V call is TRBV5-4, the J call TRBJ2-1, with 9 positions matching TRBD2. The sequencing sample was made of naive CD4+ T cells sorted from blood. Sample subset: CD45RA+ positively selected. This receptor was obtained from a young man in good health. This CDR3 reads CASTKAGGGDEQFF. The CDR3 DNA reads TGTGCCAGCACCAAAGCGGGGGGTGGCGATGAGCAGTTCTTC. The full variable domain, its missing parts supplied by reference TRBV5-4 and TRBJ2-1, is ETGVTQSPTHLIKTRGQQVTLRCSSQSGHNTVSWYQQALGQGPQFIFQYYREEENGRGNFPPRFSGLQFPNYSSELNVNALELDDSALYLCASTKAGGGDEQFFGPGTRLTVL.